A single sample is the source of the 19 T cell receptor beta chains below, sequenced in a study of cytomegalovirus exposure and HLA in healthy donors. Primers included in the PCR were 60 Vbeta and 13 Jbeta primers. This table comes from immunoSEQ multiplex PCR, and its TCRdb copy is limited to in-frame clones, with some not included. Here the sample spans 100,000 to 150,000 clones, about two thirds being singletons. Sequenced sample: PBMCs. These TCRs come from a man younger than 45 in good health and CMV-seronegative.

V is TRBV5-1 and J is TRBJ2-5, with D perhaps matching TRBD1 (5 bases). This CDR3 spans 13 amino acids. V was clipped by 4 bases and J by 1 base, with 8 bases between them. CDR1 is SGHRS and CDR2 is YFSETQ in the germline V gene. CDR3 bases: TGCGCCAGCAGCGGCACAGGCCAAGAGACCCAGTACTTC. Its protein product is CASSGTGQETQYF.

The rearrangement uses TRBV19 and TRBJ2-5; 14 nucleotides match TRBD2. The V and J ends lost 5 bases and 1 base, in that order; junction bases with no gene match: 9. Per the germline V gene, CDR1 is LNHDA and CDR2 is SQIVND (reference sequence). The CDR3 has 18 amino acids. The CDR3 nucleotides read TGTGCCAGTAGTCGGACTAGCGGGGGGTTCGGCCCCCAAGAGACCCAGTACTTC. The encoded protein is CASSRTSGGFGPQETQYF. The variable domain in full, with the rest retrieved from reference TRBV19 and TRBJ2-5, is DGGITQSPKYLFRKEGQNVTLSCEQNLNHDAMYWYRQDPGQGLRLIYYSQIVNDFQKGDIAEGYSVSREKKESFPLTVTSAQKNPTAFYLCASSRTSGGFGPQETQYFGPGTRLLVL.

The J gene is TRBJ2-7, the V gene TRBV10-1; 7 bases map to TRBD1. Germline V lookup: CDR1 WNHNN, CDR2 SYGVQD (reference sequence). Germline trimming cut 4 bases from V and 2 bases from J; bases unmatched to any gene: 5. This CDR3 region has 14 residues. The CDR3 here is CASSGAGGTYEQYF. The CDR3 DNA is TGCGCCAGCAGTGGTGCAGGGGGTACCTACGAGCAGTACTTC.

V gene TRBV6-4 combines with J gene TRBJ1-2, with D uncertain. The V gene's germline CDR1 is MRHNA and CDR2 SNTAGT. The CDR3 is 10 amino acids. Trimming took 6 bases from V and 8 from J, leaving 7 bases between them. The CDR3 DNA reads TGTGCCAGCAGGAGGGAGGGCTACACCTTC. Translating gives CASRREGYTF.

The rearrangement joins TRBV7-2 to TRBJ2-3; 9 nucleotides align to TRBD1. The germline gives CDR1 SGHTA, CDR2 FQGNSA. CDR3 length equals 16 residues. V trimming: 2 bases; J trimming: 3 bases; junction bases outside the gene matches: 6. The CDR3 protein is CASSLTGGAGTDTQYF. CDR3 sequence (DNA): TGTGCCAGCAGCTTAACAGGGGGCGCGGGTACAGATACGCAGTATTTT.

The chain is built from TRBV9 and TRBJ1-5; D remains ambiguous. V lost 1 base and J lost 5, with 13 bases in between. The germline CDR1 and CDR2 sequences are SGDLS and YYNGEE. The CDR3 sequence is 15 residues long. The CDR3 nucleotides read TGTGCCAGCAGCGTATCTGCAGGTGGCGATCAGCCCCAGCATTTT. Encoded protein: CASSVSAGGDQPQHF.

This sequence joins TRBV6-1 and TRBJ2-3; 7 bases are a match to TRBD1. Germline V gene sequence: CDR1 MNHNS, CDR2 SASEGT. This CDR3 has 14 residues. The V gene end was trimmed by 7 bases and the J gene end by 6 bases; junction bases not matched to a gene: 10. The chain's CDR3 is CASIRGQRTDTQYF. The CDR3 DNA follows: TGTGCCAGCATTAGGGGACAGCGGACGGATACGCAGTATTTT.

The CDR3 here is CASSGYGTIAPVGELFF. DNA for the CDR3: TGTGCCAGCAGCGGCTACGGGACTATTGCCCCCGTAGGGGAGCTGTTTTTT. The V gene is TRBV9, the J gene TRBJ2-2; 7 nucleotides agree with TRBD2. The CDR3 is 17 amino acids. Per the germline V gene, CDR1 is SGDLS and CDR2 is YYNGEE. The V segment lost 3 bases and the J segment 8 bases; nucleotides outside the gene matches: 16.

This clone was seen once. This rearrangement joins TRBV15 to TRBJ2-6; D may be TRBD1 (6 bases). V was cut by 5 bases and J by 2 bases, with 10 bases left in between. The CDR3 length is 15 residues. Germline CDR1 LNHNV, CDR2 YYDKDF (reference sequence). This chain's CDR3 is CATSRRQAGANVLTF. CDR3 DNA sequence: TGTGCCACCAGCCGTCGACAGGCTGGGGCCAACGTCCTGACTTTC.

The V call is TRBV12-1, the J call TRBJ1-2; the table's D call of TRBD1 was not tested on the DNA. TRBV12-1 is a known pseudogene. This CDR3 has 18 amino acids. In DNA form, the CDR3 reads TGTGCCAGCAGCTTGAGCAGTTCGGGCAGGGGGCTTATCTATGGCTACACCTTC. It translates to CASSLSSSGRGLIYGYTF.

This clone has a handful of counts. The V and J genes are TRBV21-1 and TRBJ2-3; no DNA check was done on the table's D call, TRBD1. TRBV21-1 is a documented pseudogene. The CDR3 length is 18 residues. The CDR3 reads CASSAPFMDRASTDTQYF. The CDR3 bases are TGTGCCAGCAGTGCACCTTTTATGGACAGGGCTAGCACAGATACGCAGTATTTT.

The chain is built from TRBV7-8 and TRBJ1-2; perhaps TRBD1 as D (6 bases). V dropped 2 bases and J dropped 5 bases, with 12 bases sitting between them. Germline V gene data show CDR1 as SGHVS and CDR2 as FQNEAQ. This CDR3 is built from 14 residues. CDR3 loop: CASSLLQGGYGYTF. For the CDR3, the DNA is TGTGCCAGCAGCTTATTACAGGGCGGGTATGGCTACACCTTC.

The chain uses TRBV5-4 and TRBJ1-4; a weak D match, TRBD1 (5 bases). The CDR3 contains 12 residues. The V end lost 1 base, the J end lost 12 bases, and 10 bases lay between the germline ends. Per the germline V gene, CDR1 is SGHNT and CDR2 is YYREEE (reference sequence). In nucleotides, the CDR3 is TGTGCCAGCAGCTTGACGGGGGAAGAACTGTTTTTT. Translation gives CASSLTGEELFF. Complete variable domain (other parts from reference TRBV5-4 and TRBJ1-4): ETGVTQSPTHLIKTRGQQVTLRCSSQSGHNTVSWYQQALGQGPQFIFQYYREEENGRGNFPPRFSGLQFPNYSSELNVNALELDDSALYLCASSLTGEELFFGSGTQLSVL.

The V gene is TRBV27, the J gene TRBJ2-7, with TRBD2 identical over 7 bases. Unmatched junction bases numbered 4, after V lost 3 bases and J lost 2 bases. CDR3 length: 14 amino acids. Germline-derived CDR1 and CDR2 are MNHEY and SMNVEV (reference sequence). CDR3 in DNA: TGTGCCAGCAGTTTTGCGGGGAGGGCCTACGAGCAGTACTTC. Residues: CASSFAGRAYEQYF.

The V call is TRBV28, the J call TRBJ2-1, with TRBD2 matching 7 bases. The germline gives CDR1 MDHEN, CDR2 SYDVKM. The CDR3 contains 14 residues. Trimming took 2 bases from V and 5 from J; bases not matched to a gene: 3. The CDR3 DNA is TGTGCCAGCAGTTTACGGGGGGTCCACAATGAGCAGTTCTTC. Residues: CASSLRGVHNEQFF.

Note on this clone: Other nucleotide sequences from this sample produce the same CDR3. This chain uses TRBV2 with TRBJ2-7; perhaps TRBD2 as D (5 bases). Germline lookup yields CDR1 SNHLY and CDR2 FYNNEI. The CDR3 loop spans 13 amino acids. V lost 4 bases to trimming and J lost 2 bases, with 9 bases between them. CDR3 amino acids: CASSGGQAYEQYF. CDR3 nucleotides: TGTGCCAGCAGTGGAGGGCAGGCCTACGAGCAGTACTTC.

This chain joins TRBV5-1 and TRBJ1-4; a possible D gene is TRBD1 (5 bases). CDR3 size: 18 residues. From germline, CDR1 is SGHRS and CDR2 YFSETQ. V dropped 4 bases and J dropped 0 bases, with 19 bases sitting between them. CDR3 in amino acids: CASSPHAGATATNEKLFF. For the CDR3, the DNA is TGCGCCAGCAGCCCACACGCTGGGGCCACGGCAACTAATGAAAAACTGTTTTTT.

V gene TRBV5-4 combines with J gene TRBJ1-3; D call uncertain. This CDR3 has 15 amino acids. Germline assignment: CDR1 SGHNT and CDR2 YYREEE (reference sequence). V was pared by 0 bases and J by 2 bases, with 9 bases between. CDR3 bases: TGTGCCAGCAGCTTGGGCGGCGTTCCTGGAAACACCATATATTTT. Residues: CASSLGGVPGNTIYF.

The chain is built from TRBV10-2 and TRBJ2-1; 9 bases fit TRBD1. The CDR3 loop spans 17 amino acids. The V gene end was trimmed by 6 bases and the J gene end by 4 bases; junction bases not matched to a gene: 13. Germline V gene sequence: CDR1 WSHSY, CDR2 SAAADI. CDR3 in DNA: TGCGCCAGCAGACGAACAGGGGGCGCAGGCTTGTACAATGAGCAGTTCTTC. This translates into CASRRTGGAGLYNEQFF.